This T cell receptor (beta chain) was captured in a study of Ad26.COV2.S vaccination and SARS-CoV-2 variants. For the study at large: Among those in the COV1001 Ad26.COV2.S trial arm was the donor. Whole-study results and caveats: Vaccine recipients and placebo recipients showed similar non-spike TCR breadth. Compared with placebo recipients, vaccine recipients had higher spike-specific TCR breadth.

This clone appeared once. Its target is unknown. Some clones are missing from TCRdb's copy, which holds only in-frame ones; the method was immunoSEQ multiplex PCR. Of about 250,000 clones in the sample, more than 70% were seen once. Noted treatment: roughly 20 received Ad26.COV2.S at low or high dose, single or two shots; about five received placebo; per-sample allocation not given. Samples analyzed were those drawn on day 63 after the first vaccine or placebo injection. V was shortened by 0 bases and J by 2 bases, with 13 bases between the two germline ends. The CDR3 sequence is 16 residues long. CDR1 is LGHNA, CDR2 YSLEER, per germline.

The sequence was obtained from a person between 18 and 65 years old who received the Ad26.COV2.S COVID-19 vaccine or a placebo. The chain is built from TRBV4-3 and TRBJ2-5, with D perhaps matching TRBD1 (5 bases). The sequenced sample was peripheral blood, obtained in a trial of Ad26.COV2.S vaccine versus placebo. CDR3 in DNA: TGCGCCAGCAGCCAAGATCTGATGGCAGGGCAAGAGACCCAGTACTTC. Its translation is CASSQDLMAGQETQYF.